Listed below are T cell receptor beta chains from one sample, sequenced in a study of blood T cell repertoires in COVID-19. Measured with immunoSEQ multiplex PCR; TCRdb has only the in-frame clones, and not every one. The sample carries under 500,000 clones, roughly 87% recorded once. The source material was PBMCs or T cells enriched from blood (not recorded which). These TCRs come from a woman between 18 and 29 years old with acute COVID-19. The conserved cysteine and the conserved F or W are not part of the CDR3 here. D genes are given only for firm matches.

D gene: -
CDR3 length: 11
V gene: TRBV5-1
CDR3 protein: ASSLTGEEELF

D gene: TRBD1
CDR3 length: 11
V gene: TRBV19
CDR3 protein: ASSRDRAYGYT

D gene: -
CDR3 length: 10
V gene: TRBV5-4
CDR3 protein: ASSYRQQGAF

D gene: TRBD2
CDR3 length: 15
V gene: TRBV13
CDR3 protein: ASSLRTSGMSYNEQF

D gene: TRBD2
CDR3 length: 10
V gene: TRBV28
CDR3 protein: ASSLAGAEQY

D gene: -
CDR3 length: 12
V gene: TRBV9
CDR3 protein: ASSVAGDHQPQH

D gene: -
CDR3 length: 9
V gene: TRBV20-1
CDR3 protein: SATSLGSQY

D gene: TRBD2
CDR3 length: 16
V gene: TRBV5-4
CDR3 protein: ASSLYAASGRLADTQY

D gene: -
CDR3 length: 12
V gene: TRBV3-1/TRBV3-2
CDR3 protein: ASSRTDRNTEAF

D gene: -
CDR3 length: 11
V gene: TRBV9
CDR3 protein: ASSEVNTGELF

D gene: -
CDR3 length: 12
V gene: TRBV5-6
CDR3 protein: ASRLVSGTDTQY

D gene: -
CDR3 length: 12
V gene: TRBV11-1
CDR3 protein: ASSLEGRGTEAF

D gene: -
CDR3 length: 10
V gene: TRBV7-2
CDR3 protein: ASSLTTNEQF

D gene: TRBD1
CDR3 length: 13
V gene: TRBV27
CDR3 protein: ASSLQGARNTEAF

D gene: TRBD2
CDR3 length: 16
V gene: TRBV4-2
CDR3 protein: ASSTRTSGGTYQETQY

D gene: -
CDR3 length: 17
V gene: TRBV21-1
CDR3 protein: ASSKAHFDSSMSTDTQY

D gene: -
CDR3 length: 12
V gene: TRBV7-9
CDR3 protein: ASSLGDWREKLF

D gene: -
CDR3 length: 12
V gene: TRBV18
CDR3 protein: ASSATLAAGELF